Each of the 29 T cell receptor beta chains below was sequenced from the same sample in a study of CD8+CD57+ T cells in acquired aplastic anemia. Previously, flow cytometry had revealed CD8+CD57+ cell expansion in the patients chosen for sequencing. Profiling that covered TCR beta VDJ and CDR3 relied on genomic DNA as its template. TCRdb re-called the reads through MiXCR, storing one row per CDR3 protein. The profile shows under 500,000 distinct CDR3 sequences, approximately 33% of them singletons. The sample was sorted CD4+, CD8+, or CD8+CD57+ T cells (not recorded which) from PBMCs. The receptors were sampled from a human donor with aplastic anemia.

This clonotype has only a few counts. V usage is TRBV30 and J usage is TRBJ1-3; the D is unclear. Germline V lookup: CDR1 GTSNPN, CDR2 SVGIG (reference sequence). The V gene lost 0 bases and the J gene lost 0 bases, with 9 bases spanning the gap. CDR3 size: 15 residues. DNA of the CDR3: TGTGCCTGGAGTGTACGGGTCTTCTCTGGAAACACCATATATTTT. Amino acids: CAWSVRVFSGNTIYF.

This clonotype was seen at least ten times. The V and J genes are TRBV20-1 and TRBJ1-2; no firm D call. CDR3 size: 14 residues. Trimming took off 3 bases at V and 3 bases at J, with 14 bases between the two ends. Germline lookup yields CDR1 DFQATT and CDR2 SNEGSKA (reference sequence). CDR3 protein: CSASAGGKDYGYTF. In DNA form, the CDR3 reads TGCAGTGCTAGCGCTGGAGGTAAAGACTATGGCTACACCTTC.

The count of this clonotype is one. A much larger clone differs by one base, so this may be a read error. The chain combines TRBV19 with TRBJ1-1; the D is unclear. The CDR3 spans 12 residues. CDR1 LNHDA and CDR2 SQIVND come from the germline V gene (reference sequence). The ends were cut back, 6 bases at V and 6 bases at J, with 11 bases in the middle. CDR3 DNA sequence: TGTGCCAGTAGAAGGCTAAACGCTGAAGCTTTCTTT. It specifies CASRRLNAEAFF.

In its sample, this clonotype was seen many times. The chain has TRBV10-2 and TRBJ1-5, with 9 bases aligning to TRBD1. Trimming at V came to 6 bases and at J to 2 bases, leaving 5 bases not matched to a gene. Germline V lookup: CDR1 WSHSY, CDR2 SAAADI. This CDR3 has 15 amino acids. The CDR3 region has the DNA TGCGCCAGCAGCTGGACAGGGGTCGGCAATCAGCCCCAGCATTTT. This encodes CASSWTGVGNQPQHF.

This clonotype turned up a few times. The final CDR3 position lacks the conserved phenylalanine or tryptophan, pointing to a likely read error. The DNA is left out, because the CDR3 cannot be placed on it with certainty; the CDR3 is given as TCRdb lists it. The chain recombines TRBV24-1 with TRBJ2-5; the table assigns TRBD1, which was not confirmed against the DNA. Inclusive of both ends, the CDR3 amounts to 9 amino acids. Germline V lookup: CDR1 KGHDR, CDR2 SFDVKD. The CDR3 loop reads CATSDLRRV.

Ten or more counts support this clonotype. The chain recombines TRBV25-1 with TRBJ1-4; D not resolved. Trimming removed 5 bases at V and 8 bases at J, with 9 bases between. The CDR3 length is 12 residues. Per the germline V gene, CDR1 is MGHDK and CDR2 is SYGVNS. CDR3 nucleotides: TGTGCCAGCAGTCCTTTAGGAGAAAAACTGTTTTTT. It encodes CASSPLGEKLFF.

This clonotype was detected only a few times. This chain joins TRBV30 and TRBJ1-2, with 11 nucleotides matching TRBD1. With V trimmed by 2 bases and J by 6 bases, 5 bases remained unmatched. The CDR3 sequence is 14 residues long. In germline, CDR1 is GTSNPN, CDR2 SVGIG (reference sequence). DNA of the CDR3: TGTGCCTGGAGTTTCGGGACAGGGGGAGATGGCTACACCTTC. Translation gives CAWSFGTGGDGYTF.

This clonotype was recorded at least ten times. The CDR3 reads CSAVRLAGTYEQYF. CDR3 DNA sequence: TGCAGCGCCGTTAGACTAGCGGGAACCTACGAGCAGTACTTC. This rearrangement joins TRBV29-1 to TRBJ2-7; TRBD2 agrees at 11 bases. The ends lost 7 bases at V and 2 bases at J; junction bases unmatched: 7. Per the germline V gene, CDR1 is SQVTM and CDR2 is ANQGSEA. CDR3 length: 14 residues.

This clonotype appeared a few times. The rearrangement joins TRBV10-3 to TRBJ2-1; 7 bases are a match to TRBD2. The V and J ends lost 10 bases and 6 bases, in that order; junction bases with no gene match: 9. Per the germline V gene, CDR1 is ENHRY and CDR2 is SYGVKD. The CDR3 covers 13 residues. CDR3 residues: CASKRDAFNEQFF. The CDR3 DNA reads TGTGCCAGTAAGCGGGATGCGTTCAATGAGCAGTTCTTC.

The chain combines TRBV10-3 with TRBJ1-6, with a weak D call TRBD1 (5 bases). CDR1 and CDR2 (germline): ENHRY, SYGVKD. The V end lost 9 bases, the J end lost 5 bases, and 23 bases lay between the germline ends. The CDR3 has 17 amino acids. CDR3 DNA: TGTGCCATTAATGGGGACCTCAATACGGAGAATAATTCACCCCTCCACTTT. Encoded protein: CAINGDLNTENNSPLHF.

This clonotype was seen at least ten times. The chain combines TRBV7-9 with TRBJ1-1; no reliable D call. Germline assignment: CDR1 SEHNR and CDR2 FQNEAQ (reference sequence). V was trimmed by 6 bases and J by 3 bases, leaving 11 bases between them. The CDR3 has 13 amino acids. The CDR3 spells CASSLTADTEAFF. The CDR3 DNA follows: TGTGCCAGCAGTTTAACAGCAGACACTGAAGCTTTCTTT.

The chain recombines TRBV10-3 with TRBJ1-1, with 7 bases aligning to TRBD1. Germline loops: CDR1 ENHRY, CDR2 SYGVKD. The CDR3 has 16 amino acids. V lost 2 bases and J lost 2; bases outside the gene matches: 8. The CDR3 here is CAISEDRGLINTEAFF. In DNA form, the CDR3 reads TGTGCCATCAGTGAGGATAGGGGGCTAATCAACACTGAAGCTTTCTTT.

Concerning this clonotype itself: The junction shows a germline mismatch at one end, possibly a read error. The chain is built from TRBV28 and TRBJ2-7; D may correspond to TRBD1 or TRBD2 (6 bases each). Looked up from germline, CDR1 is MDHEN and CDR2 is SYDVKM. This CDR3 has 13 residues. The CDR3 DNA reads TGTGCCAGCACCTTAGGGGGGTCCTCCGAGCAGTACTTC. Amino acid sequence: CASTLGGSSEQYF.

V and J are TRBV5-1 and TRBJ1-2, with D tentatively TRBD1 (6 bases). The germline V gene encodes CDR1 SGHRS and CDR2 YFSETQ. The CDR3 is 14 amino acids. The V and J ends lost 4 bases and 4 bases respectively, with 14 bases between them. The CDR3 nucleotides read TGCGCCAGCAGCCATAGGACAGACGGCTATGGCTACACCTTC. Translated, it gives CASSHRTDGYGYTF.

This clonotype occurred many times. This chain uses TRBV27 with TRBJ1-6; 10 bases agree with TRBD1. The CDR3 loop spans 15 amino acids. Trimming removed 6 bases from V and 9 bases from J; junction bases left unmatched: 8. CDR1 is MNHEY, CDR2 SMNVEV, per germline (reference sequence). This chain's CDR3 is CASRKTGGIGSPLHF. The CDR3, as DNA: TGTGCCAGCAGGAAGACAGGGGGCATCGGTTCACCCCTCCACTTT.

This clonotype was recorded many times. The chain links TRBV24-1 to TRBJ2-2; perhaps TRBD1 as D (6 bases). This CDR3 has 15 amino acids. Germline V gene data show CDR1 as KGHDR and CDR2 as SFDVKD. The V and J ends lost 4 bases and 4 bases respectively, with 12 bases between them. CDR3 coding DNA: TGTGCCACCAGTGACCCGGGACACCCCACCGGGGAGCTGTTTTTT. This gives the protein CATSDPGHPTGELFF.

This clonotype was detected ten times or more. The chain uses TRBV7-9 and TRBJ1-5; D possibly corresponds to TRBD1 (5 bases). V dropped 1 base and J dropped 0 bases, with 13 bases sitting between them. There are 17 residues in the CDR3. Germline CDR1 SEHNR, CDR2 FQNEAQ (reference sequence). The CDR3 sequence: CASSLGSGRGSNQPQHF. The CDR3 DNA follows: TGTGCCAGCAGCTTAGGATCGGGGCGGGGTAGCAATCAGCCCCAGCATTTT.

This clonotype was detected only once. V is TRBV19 and J is TRBJ2-7; D is ambiguous. The germline V and J ends were trimmed by 4 bases and 9 bases, with 16 bases remaining between them. This CDR3 is built from 13 residues. CDR1 is LNHDA, CDR2 SQIVND, per germline (reference sequence). The CDR3 region has the DNA TGTGCCAGTAGTAGGGCCCCCTCGAGCGTGCAGTACTTC. Encoded protein: CASSRAPSSVQYF.

There are many counts of this clonotype. The chain is built from TRBV7-3 and TRBJ2-7; the match to TRBD1 covers 7 bases. Per germline, CDR1 SGHTA and CDR2 FQGTGA. This CDR3 contains 14 residues. Germline trimming cut 0 bases from V and 9 bases from J; bases unmatched to any gene: 8. CDR3 loop: CASSLTSQGDRQYF. The DNA of the CDR3 is TGTGCCAGCAGCTTAACGTCCCAGGGGGATAGGCAGTACTTC.

This clonotype was counted at least ten times. The genes are TRBV19 and TRBJ1-1; a weak D match, TRBD1 (5 bases). V lost 5 bases and J 0 bases, leaving 13 bases between the germline ends. Germline CDR1 reads LNHDA; CDR2 reads SQIVND (reference sequence). This CDR3 comprises 15 residues. In DNA form, the CDR3 reads TGTGCCAGTAGTTGGAGCGGGGGAATGAACACTGAAGCTTTCTTT. Amino acids: CASSWSGGMNTEAFF.

This clonotype showed up many times. V is TRBV10-2 and J is TRBJ1-4; 7 bases are a match to TRBD1. With V trimmed by 6 bases and J by 4 bases, 8 bases remained unmatched. The CDR3 contains 15 residues. Germline V gene lookup returns CDR1 WSHSY and CDR2 SAAADI. The CDR3 region has the DNA TGCGCCAGCAGGGAAACAGGGGTCGGTAATGAAAAACTGTTTTTT. Encoded protein: CASRETGVGNEKLFF.

There are many counts of this clonotype. The chain uses TRBV29-1 and TRBJ1-1, with D possibly being TRBD1 (5 bases). Per the germline V gene, CDR1 is SQVTM and CDR2 is ANQGSEA. The CDR3 length is 13 residues. With 3 bases removed from V and 6 bases from J, the gap between germline ends came to 14 bases. The CDR3 is CSVEGQLQSEAFF. CDR3 nucleotide sequence: TGCAGCGTTGAGGGGCAGCTCCAGTCTGAAGCTTTCTTT. Drawing the rest from reference TRBV29-1 and TRBJ1-1, the complete variable domain is SAVISQKPSRDICQRGTSLTIQCQVDSQVTMMFWYRQQPGQSLTLIATANQGSEATYESGFVIDKFPISRPNLTFSTLTVSNMSPEDSSIYLCSVEGQLQSEAFFGQGTRLTVV.

J is TRBJ1-4 and V is TRBV10-3; possibly TRBD1 for D (6 bases). V lost 9 bases and J lost 7, with 27 bases in between. The germline V gene has CDR1 ENHRY and CDR2 SYGVKD. The CDR3 extends over 17 amino acids. The DNA for the CDR3 is TGTGCCATACATGACCTATCAAAGGGGGTGAAGGGTGAAAAACTGTTTTTT. The encoded protein is CAIHDLSKGVKGEKLFF.

The rearrangement joins TRBV4-1 to TRBJ2-3, with a weak D call TRBD2 (7 bases). Trimming stripped 0 bases from V and 4 bases from J, with 17 bases between. CDR3 length equals 17 residues. Germline V gene sequence: CDR1 MGHRA, CDR2 YSYEKL. CDR3 nucleotides: TGCGCCAGCAGCCAAGACAGGGGCGGGAGTGCCGCAGATACGCAGTATTTT. Its translation is CASSQDRGGSAADTQYF.

Many counts were recorded for this clonotype. V is TRBV29-1 and J is TRBJ1-3, with D unclear. Trimming stripped 4 bases from V and 0 bases from J, with 10 bases between. This CDR3 comprises 14 residues. Germline V lookup: CDR1 SQVTM, CDR2 ANQGSEA. The CDR3 bases are TGCAGCGTTGGTGAGGTAGACTCTGGAAACACCATATATTTT. Encoded protein: CSVGEVDSGNTIYF.

This clonotype showed up many times. V usage is TRBV15 and J usage is TRBJ2-1; the match to TRBD2 covers 7 bases. With 0 bases clipped from V and 4 bases from J, the junction kept 9 bases outside the gene matches. CDR3 length: 17 amino acids. Per the germline V gene, CDR1 is LNHNV and CDR2 is YYDKDF (reference sequence). CDR3 residues: CATSRDPSGNGYNEQFF. As DNA, the CDR3 is TGTGCCACCAGCAGAGATCCTAGCGGAAATGGGTACAATGAGCAGTTCTTC.

This clonotype was observed at least ten times. The chain joins TRBV2 to TRBJ2-2; D is uncertain. With 4 bases removed from V and 6 bases from J, the gap between germline ends came to 15 bases. The CDR3 sequence is 15 residues long. The germline gives CDR1 SNHLY, CDR2 FYNNEI. The CDR3 DNA sequence: TGTGCCAGCAGTGTAGAAGGAGTGAGGTCCGGGGAGCTGTTTTTT. It is translated as CASSVEGVRSGELFF.

This clonotype occurred a few times. This sequence joins TRBV30 and TRBJ1-6; unclear D gene. V gave up 2 bases and J gave up 0 bases, with 8 bases separating them. CDR1 and CDR2 (germline): GTSNPN, SVGIG (reference sequence). The CDR3 has 15 amino acids. The CDR3 here is CAWSRVSSYNSPLHF. In DNA, the CDR3 is TGTGCCTGGAGTCGCGTTAGCTCCTATAATTCACCCCTCCACTTT.

This clonotype was counted at least ten times. V is TRBV29-1 and J is TRBJ1-1; D possibly corresponds to TRBD1 (5 bases). CDR1 is SQVTM and CDR2 is ANQGSEA in the germline V gene. V lost 4 bases, J lost 1 base, and 10 bases lay in between. The CDR3 is made up of 13 amino acids. In DNA form, the CDR3 reads TGCAGCGTTGTCAAGGGGACGAACACTGAAGCTTTCTTT. Encoded protein: CSVVKGTNTEAFF.